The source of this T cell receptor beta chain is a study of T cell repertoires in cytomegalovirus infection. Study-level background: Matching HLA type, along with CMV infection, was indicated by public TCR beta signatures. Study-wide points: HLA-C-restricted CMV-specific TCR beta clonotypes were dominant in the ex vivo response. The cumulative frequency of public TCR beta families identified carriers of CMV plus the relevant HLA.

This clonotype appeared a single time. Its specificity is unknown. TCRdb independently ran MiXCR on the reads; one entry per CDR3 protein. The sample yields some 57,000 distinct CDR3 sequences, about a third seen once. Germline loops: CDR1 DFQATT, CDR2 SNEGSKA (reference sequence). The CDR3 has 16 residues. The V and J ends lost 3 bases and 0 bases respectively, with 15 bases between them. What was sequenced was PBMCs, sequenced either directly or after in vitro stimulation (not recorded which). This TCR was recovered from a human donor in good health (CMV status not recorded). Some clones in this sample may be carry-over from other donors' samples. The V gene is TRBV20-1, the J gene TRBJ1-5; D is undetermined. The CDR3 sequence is CSARVMDGTSNQPQHF. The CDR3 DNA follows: TGCAGTGCTAGGGTTATGGACGGAACTAGCAATCAGCCCCAGCATTTT.